Described below is a single TCR beta chain sequence and its context. The data stem from a study of blood T cells in healthy people across ages. The germline V and J ends were trimmed by 3 bases and 8 bases, with 13 bases remaining between them. The CDR3 covers 14 residues. Germline-derived CDR1 and CDR2 are SNHLY and FYNNEI. Primed by a sample-barcoded 5' primer and a J-beta primer mix, a second PCR proceeded for 7 to 11 cycles. One entry per CDR3 protein, called by TCRdb with MiXCR from the 5' RACE reads. This sample has 1.5 million to 2 million distinct CDR3 sequences, with around 48% found just once.

Sequenced material: blood. The origin of this receptor is a woman between 40 and 50 years old in good health. The rearrangement joins TRBV2 to TRBJ2-2; TRBD1 is a possible D gene (5 bases). Here the CDR3 reads CASSERQGRGELFF. The DNA for the CDR3 is TGTGCCAGCAGTGAGAGGCAGGGCAGAGGGGAGCTGTTTTTT.